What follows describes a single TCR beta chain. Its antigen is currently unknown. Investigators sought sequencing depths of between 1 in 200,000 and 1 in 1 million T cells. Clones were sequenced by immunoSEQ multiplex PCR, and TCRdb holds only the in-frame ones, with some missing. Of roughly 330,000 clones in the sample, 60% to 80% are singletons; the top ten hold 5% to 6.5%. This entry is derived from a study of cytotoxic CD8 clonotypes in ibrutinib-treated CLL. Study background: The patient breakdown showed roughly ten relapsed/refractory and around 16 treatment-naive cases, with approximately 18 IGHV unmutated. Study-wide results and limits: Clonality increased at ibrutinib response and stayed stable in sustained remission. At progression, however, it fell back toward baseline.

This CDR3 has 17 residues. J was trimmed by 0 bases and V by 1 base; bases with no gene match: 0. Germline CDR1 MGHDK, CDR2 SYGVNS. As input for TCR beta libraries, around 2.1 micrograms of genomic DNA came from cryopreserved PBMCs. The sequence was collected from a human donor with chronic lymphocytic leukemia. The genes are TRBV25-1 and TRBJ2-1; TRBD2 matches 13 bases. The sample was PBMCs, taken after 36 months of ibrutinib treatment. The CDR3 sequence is CASSEWTSGSSYNEQFF. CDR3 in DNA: TGTGCCAGCAGTGAATGGACTAGCGGGAGCTCCTACAATGAGCAGTTCTTC.